A single sample is the source of the 27 T cell receptor beta chains below, sequenced in a study of blood T cell repertoires in COVID-19 (dated by TCRdb to the early 2020s). Preparation of the library involved the immunoSEQ multiplex PCR assay. Here the immuneACCESS table is served through TCRdb, limited to in-frame sequences with V and J called. Missing clones are a known gap in these copies; in checked studies unresolved V genes cover under half, and the rest lacks a known reason. The table for this sample lists about 210,000 clones; about 86% of them were counted only once. Roughly 1.5% of the sample is taken by the ten largest. Material: peripheral blood. The receptor set was obtained from a man younger than 35 with active or convalescent COVID-19.

This chain joins TRBV18 and TRBJ1-5; D gene uncertain. This CDR3 is built from 13 residues. CDR1 is KGHSH and CDR2 is LQKENI in the germline V gene. Trimming cost V 3 bases and J 4 bases, with 7 bases left between them. This chain's CDR3 is CASSPEVNQPQHF. As DNA, the CDR3 is TGTGCCAGCTCACCGGAGGTGAATCAGCCCCAGCATTTT.

This sequence joins TRBV30 and TRBJ1-1; D is unclear. CDR3 length equals 13 residues. V was trimmed by 4 bases and J by 0 bases, leaving 9 bases between them. The germline CDR1 and CDR2 sequences are GTSNPN and SVGIG (reference sequence). CDR3 DNA sequence: TGTGCCTGGAATCGGGTTCTGAACACTGAAGCTTTCTTT. Translated, it gives CAWNRVLNTEAFF.

The chain has TRBV24-1 and TRBJ1-5; D might be TRBD1 (5 bases). With 3 bases removed from V and 11 bases from J, the gap between germline ends came to 13 bases. The CDR3 sequence is 13 residues long. Per germline, CDR1 KGHDR and CDR2 SFDVKD. The chain's CDR3 is CATSDRGFGSQHF. The CDR3 nucleotides read TGTGCCACCAGTGATAGGGGATTTGGGTCCCAGCATTTT.

The V gene is TRBV5-1, the J gene TRBJ2-3, with D unclear. The V gene lost 4 bases and the J gene lost 4 bases, with 7 bases spanning the gap. Germline V lookup: CDR1 SGHRS, CDR2 YFSETQ. The length of the CDR3 is 12 residues. As DNA, the CDR3 is TGCGCCAGCAGCCCAATGTCAGATACGCAGTATTTT. Its translation is CASSPMSDTQYF.

The gene calls are TRBV27 and TRBJ1-4; a weak D match, TRBD1 (5 bases). Germline assignment: CDR1 MNHEY and CDR2 SMNVEV (reference sequence). The CDR3 has 15 residues. V was trimmed by 3 bases and J by 6 bases, leaving 14 bases between them. The CDR3 DNA is TGTGCCAGCAGTTTCGGTGGGCAGGGTCATGAAAAACTGTTTTTT. This codes for CASSFGGQGHEKLFF.

Only a few counts were recorded for this clone. The rearrangement joins TRBV29-1 to TRBJ2-7; 8 positions agree with TRBD2. Germline V gene data show CDR1 as SQVTM and CDR2 as ANQGSEA. The CDR3 loop spans 14 amino acids. The J segment lost 3 bases and the V segment lost 5 bases, leaving 9 bases of the junction unmatched. The CDR3 here is CSVTGGLADYEQYF. The CDR3 region has the DNA TGCAGCGTTACGGGGGGGCTAGCGGACTACGAGCAGTACTTC.

This sequence joins TRBV4-1 and TRBJ2-6; 10 bases fit TRBD1. Germline CDR1 MGHRA, CDR2 YSYEKL. Losses at the gene ends were 0 bases for V and 3 bases for J; bases not matched to a gene: 11. The CDR3 contains 20 residues. Here the CDR3 reads CASSQDGSGQGIGGANVLTF. In DNA form, the CDR3 reads TGCGCCAGCAGCCAAGATGGTTCGGGACAGGGGATAGGTGGGGCCAACGTCCTGACTTTC.

V usage is TRBV18 and J usage is TRBJ2-7, with 7 bases matching TRBD1. V was clipped by 2 bases and J by 3 bases; unmatched bases: 7. The CDR3 is 15 amino acids. In germline, CDR1 is KGHSH, CDR2 LQKENI. CDR3 bases: TGTGCCAGCTCACCAGGAACAGGGGTGGGCTACGAGCAGTACTTC. Translated, it gives CASSPGTGVGYEQYF.

This chain connects TRBV10-1 to TRBJ1-1; perhaps TRBD1 as D (6 bases). Germline V gives CDR1 WNHNN, CDR2 SYGVQD (reference sequence). The CDR3 spans 14 residues. Trimming took off 3 bases at V and 11 bases at J, with 19 bases between the two ends. The CDR3 region is CASSERTVSIGAFF. CDR3 DNA: TGCGCCAGCAGTGAAAGGACAGTCAGTATCGGGGCTTTCTTT.

This clone came up a few times. This sequence joins TRBV2 and TRBJ2-1, with 10 positions matching TRBD1. J gave up 6 bases and V 7 bases, and 9 bases lay outside the gene matches. Germline lookup yields CDR1 SNHLY and CDR2 FYNNEI. This CDR3 is built from 15 residues. CDR3 sequence (DNA): TGTGCCAGCACCTTGGACAGGGGGGCGGTCAATGAGCAGTTCTTC. Translating gives CASTLDRGAVNEQFF.

The V call is TRBV6-5, the J call TRBJ1-4; D is undetermined. The V gene lost 6 bases and the J gene lost 10 bases, with 12 bases spanning the gap. The CDR3 sequence is 12 residues long. Germline CDR1 is MNHEY and CDR2 is SVGAGI. The CDR3: CASSTMEGKLFF. CDR3 in DNA: TGTGCCAGCAGCACCATGGAGGGAAAACTGTTTTTT.

The gene calls are TRBV27 and TRBJ1-2; D unclear. Germline V gene lookup returns CDR1 MNHEY and CDR2 SMNVEV (reference sequence). Trimming removed 6 bases at V and 4 bases at J, with 18 bases between. The CDR3 runs 15 residues. The CDR3 DNA is TGTGCCAGCAGGGTGAAAGCCACCTTCGTCTATGGCTACACCTTC. Translated, it gives CASRVKATFVYGYTF.

This rearrangement joins TRBV7-9 to TRBJ1-1, with 12 bases lining up with TRBD1. The CDR3 extends over 16 amino acids. The germline gives CDR1 SEHNR, CDR2 FQNEAQ (reference sequence). Losses at the gene ends were 5 bases for V and 5 bases for J; bases not matched to a gene: 9. The CDR3 is CASSGPGQGARTEAFF. The DNA of the CDR3 is TGTGCCAGCAGCGGTCCGGGACAGGGGGCGCGGACTGAAGCTTTCTTT.

This chain links TRBV7-2 with TRBJ2-1; 11 bases align to TRBD2. With 6 bases clipped from V and 8 bases from J, the junction kept 12 bases outside the gene matches. The CDR3 is made up of 16 amino acids. In germline, CDR1 is SGHTA, CDR2 FQGNSA. CDR3 sequence reads: CASRAPLAGAPDEQFF. CDR3 coding DNA: TGTGCCAGCAGGGCCCCACTAGCGGGGGCCCCGGATGAGCAGTTCTTC.

The rearrangement uses TRBV19 and TRBJ1-5; a weak D match, TRBD1 (6 bases). The ends were cut back, 3 bases at V and 2 bases at J, with 17 bases in the middle. Germline-derived CDR1 and CDR2 are LNHDA and SQIVND (reference sequence). The CDR3 is 17 residues long. The CDR3 is CASSIRHRDEGNQPQHF. The CDR3 DNA sequence: TGTGCCAGTAGTATCCGGCACAGGGATGAGGGCAATCAGCCCCAGCATTTT.

The chain combines TRBV18 with TRBJ2-7, with D perhaps TRBD2 (6 bases). V was shortened by 6 bases and J by 5 bases, with 17 bases between the two germline ends. CDR3 size: 14 residues. Germline V gene lookup returns CDR1 KGHSH and CDR2 LQKENI. CDR3 amino acids: CASSSGKRRDEQYF. The CDR3 coding sequence is TGTGCCAGCTCGTCCGGAAAGAGGAGGGACGAGCAGTACTTC.

The chain couples TRBV19 to TRBJ2-7; 11 positions match TRBD1. CDR1 is LNHDA, CDR2 SQIVND, per germline (reference sequence). Trimming at V came to 6 bases and at J to 5 bases, leaving 6 bases not matched to a gene. The CDR3 consists of 14 residues. CDR3 protein: CASRDRGRKNEQYF. CDR3 coding DNA: TGTGCCAGTAGGGACAGGGGGCGTAAGAACGAGCAGTACTTC.

The chain combines TRBV4-3 with TRBJ2-7, with 9 bases lining up with TRBD1. This CDR3 is built from 15 residues. Germline CDR1 LGHNA, CDR2 YSLEER. V shed 4 bases, J shed 0 bases, and the junction held 4 bases outside the gene matches. CDR3 loop: CASSPRDRDSYEQYF. CDR3 DNA sequence: TGCGCCAGCAGCCCCCGGGACAGGGACTCCTACGAGCAGTACTTC.

This clone occurred a few times. The chain recombines TRBV5-1 with TRBJ1-6, with 7 bases identical to TRBD1. This CDR3 comprises 16 residues. J was trimmed by 7 bases and V by 4 bases; bases with no gene match: 11. Germline lookup yields CDR1 SGHRS and CDR2 YFSETQ. CDR3 residues: CASSGDRDSRNSPLHF. For the CDR3, the DNA is TGCGCCAGCAGCGGAGACCGGGACAGCAGGAATTCACCCCTCCACTTT.

The chain recombines TRBV7-8 with TRBJ2-2, with 8 bases identical to TRBD1. The CDR3 totals 15 residues. Germline lookup yields CDR1 SGHVS and CDR2 FQNEAQ. V dropped 4 bases and J dropped 6; count of bases not matched to a gene: 7. The CDR3 spells CASSSQGAGPGELFF. CDR3 DNA sequence: TGTGCCAGCAGCTCGCAGGGGGCCGGGCCCGGGGAGCTGTTTTTT.

This chain uses TRBV3-1 (or the pseudogene TRBV3-2) with TRBJ1-2, with 7 nucleotides matching TRBD1. The CDR3 is made up of 16 amino acids. The J segment lost 2 bases and the V segment lost 1 base, leaving 7 bases of the junction unmatched. The V gene's germline CDR1 is LGHDT and CDR2 YNNKEL (reference sequence). This chain's CDR3 is CASSQVMGQLNYGYTF. The CDR3 DNA is TGTGCCAGCAGCCAAGTGATGGGACAGCTCAACTATGGCTACACCTTC.

V and J are TRBV6-5 and TRBJ1-5; TRBD1 matches at 9 bases. Per the germline V gene, CDR1 is MNHEY and CDR2 is SVGAGI. The V segment lost 10 bases and the J segment 6 bases; nucleotides outside the gene matches: 13. The CDR3 length is 15 residues. DNA of the CDR3: TGTGCCACCCATCCTACAGGGGGCGGAGGTCAGCCCCAGCATTTT. Amino acids: CATHPTGGGGQPQHF.

The chain links TRBV27 to TRBJ1-2; no reliable D call. The CDR3 is made up of 14 amino acids. In germline, CDR1 is MNHEY, CDR2 SMNVEV (reference sequence). V was clipped by 5 bases and J by 8 bases, with 18 bases between them. The CDR3: CASSRNDRRRGYTF. The CDR3 coding sequence is TGTGCCAGCAGTCGAAATGACCGACGGAGGGGCTACACCTTC.

The V call is TRBV24-1, the J call TRBJ1-5, with TRBD1 matching over 9 bases. The germline CDR1 and CDR2 sequences are KGHDR and SFDVKD. This CDR3 contains 15 residues. V trimming: 7 bases; J trimming: 5 bases; junction bases outside the gene matches: 8. The CDR3 is CATSPTGGVDQPQHF. For the CDR3, the DNA is TGTGCCACCAGCCCGACAGGGGGTGTGGATCAGCCCCAGCATTTT.

This chain uses TRBV28 with TRBJ2-5; 7 bases match TRBD1. With 7 bases clipped from V and 6 bases from J, the junction kept 11 bases outside the gene matches. The CDR3 consists of 14 residues. Germline CDR1 MDHEN, CDR2 SYDVKM. CDR3 protein: CASTPTGYEKTQYF. The CDR3 coding sequence is TGTGCCAGCACCCCGACAGGGTATGAGAAGACCCAGTACTTC.

The chain employs TRBV27 and TRBJ2-1; 12 nucleotides align to TRBD2. The CDR3 runs 14 residues. Trimming removed 8 bases from V and 9 bases from J; junction bases left unmatched: 8. The V gene's germline CDR1 is MNHEY and CDR2 SMNVEV (reference sequence). Here the CDR3 reads CASRRTSGIGEQFF. The CDR3 coding sequence is TGTGCCAGCCGTCGGACTAGCGGGATAGGTGAGCAGTTCTTC.

The rearrangement uses TRBV28 and TRBJ1-5; weak D call: TRBD1 (6 bases). Trimming pared 3 bases from V and 7 bases from J, leaving 10 bases between. Germline CDR1 and CDR2: MDHEN and SYDVKM. The CDR3 spans 13 residues. The CDR3 DNA reads as TGTGCCAGCAGTTTCAGGGGAGCGCAGCCCCAGCATTTT. It specifies CASSFRGAQPQHF.